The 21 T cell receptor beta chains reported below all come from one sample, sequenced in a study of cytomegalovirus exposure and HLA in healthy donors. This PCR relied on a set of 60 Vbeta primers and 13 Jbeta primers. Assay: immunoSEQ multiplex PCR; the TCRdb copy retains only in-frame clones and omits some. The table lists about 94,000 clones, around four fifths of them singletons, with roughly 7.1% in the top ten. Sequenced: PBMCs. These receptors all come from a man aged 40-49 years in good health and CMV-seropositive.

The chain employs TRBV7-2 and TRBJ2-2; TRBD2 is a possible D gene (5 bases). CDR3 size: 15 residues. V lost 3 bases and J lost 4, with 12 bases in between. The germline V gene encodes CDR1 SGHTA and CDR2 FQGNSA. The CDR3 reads CASSFSGGRTGELFF. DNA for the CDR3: TGTGCCAGCAGCTTTTCCGGAGGTCGCACCGGGGAGCTGTTTTTT.

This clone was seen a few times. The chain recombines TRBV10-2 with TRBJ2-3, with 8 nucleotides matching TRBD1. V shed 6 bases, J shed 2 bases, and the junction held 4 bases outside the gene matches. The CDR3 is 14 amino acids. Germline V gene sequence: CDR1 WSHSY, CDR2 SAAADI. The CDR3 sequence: CASSGTGYTDTQYF. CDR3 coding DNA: TGCGCCAGCAGCGGGACAGGATACACAGATACGCAGTATTTT.

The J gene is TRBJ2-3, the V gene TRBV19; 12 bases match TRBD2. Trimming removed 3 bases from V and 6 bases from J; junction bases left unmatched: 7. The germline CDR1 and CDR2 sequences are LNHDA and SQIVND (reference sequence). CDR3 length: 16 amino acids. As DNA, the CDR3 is TGTGCCAGTAGTATCTCTAGCGGGGGGGCGTTGGATACGCAGTATTTT. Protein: CASSISSGGALDTQYF.

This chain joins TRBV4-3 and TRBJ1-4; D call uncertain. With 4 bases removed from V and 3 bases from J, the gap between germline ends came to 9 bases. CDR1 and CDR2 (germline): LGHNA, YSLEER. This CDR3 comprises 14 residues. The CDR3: CASSPRGPNEKLFF. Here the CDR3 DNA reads TGCGCCAGCAGCCCCCGGGGTCCTAATGAAAAACTGTTTTTT.

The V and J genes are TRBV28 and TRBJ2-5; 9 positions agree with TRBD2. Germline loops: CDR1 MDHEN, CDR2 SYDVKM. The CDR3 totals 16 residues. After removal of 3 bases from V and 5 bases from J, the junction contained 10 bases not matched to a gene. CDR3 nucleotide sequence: TGTGCCAGCAGTTTCGGGGCGGGAGGGGGTCAGGAGACCCAGTACTTC. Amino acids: CASSFGAGGGQETQYF. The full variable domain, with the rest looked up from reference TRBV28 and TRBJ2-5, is DVKVTQSSRYLVKRTGEKVFLECVQDMDHENMFWYRQDPGLGLRLIYFSYDVKMKEKGDIPEGYSVSREKKERFSLILESASTNQTSMYLCASSFGAGGGQETQYFGPGTRLLVL.

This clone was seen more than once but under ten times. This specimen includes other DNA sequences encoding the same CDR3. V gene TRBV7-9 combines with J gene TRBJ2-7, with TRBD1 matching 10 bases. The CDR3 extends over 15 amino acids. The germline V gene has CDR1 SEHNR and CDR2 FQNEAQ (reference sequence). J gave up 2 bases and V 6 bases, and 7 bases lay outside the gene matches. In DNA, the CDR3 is TGTGCCAGCAGTCCGCGGGACAGGGGTCCCTACGAGCAGTACTTC. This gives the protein CASSPRDRGPYEQYF. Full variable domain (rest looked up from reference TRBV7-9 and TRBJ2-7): DTGVSQNPRHKITKRGQNVTFRCDPISEHNRLYWYRQTLGQGPEFLTYFQNEAQLEKSRLLSDRFSAERPKGSFSTLEIQRTEQGDSAMYLCASSPRDRGPYEQYFGPGTRLTVT.

The CDR3 region has the DNA TGCGCCAGCAGCCAAGACCTATTTTACGGGCTATCAGGGGAGCAGTACTTC. This codes for CASSQDLFYGLSGEQYF. V and J are TRBV4-1 and TRBJ2-7; D possibly corresponds to TRBD1 (5 bases). CDR3 length: 17 residues. The ends were cut back, 0 bases at V and 7 bases at J, with 22 bases in the middle. Germline V gene sequence: CDR1 MGHRA, CDR2 YSYEKL.

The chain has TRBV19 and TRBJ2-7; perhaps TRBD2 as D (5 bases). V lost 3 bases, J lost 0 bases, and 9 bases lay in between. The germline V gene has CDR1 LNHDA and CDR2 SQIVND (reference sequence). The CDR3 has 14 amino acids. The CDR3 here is CASSIHSASYEQYF. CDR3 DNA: TGTGCCAGTAGTATCCATAGCGCCTCCTACGAGCAGTACTTC.

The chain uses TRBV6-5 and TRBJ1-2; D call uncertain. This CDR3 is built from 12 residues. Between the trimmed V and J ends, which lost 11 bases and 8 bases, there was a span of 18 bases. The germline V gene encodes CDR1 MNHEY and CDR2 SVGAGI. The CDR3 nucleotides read TGTGCCGGCTCTGACATCTCTGGAGGCTACACCTTC. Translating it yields CAGSDISGGYTF.

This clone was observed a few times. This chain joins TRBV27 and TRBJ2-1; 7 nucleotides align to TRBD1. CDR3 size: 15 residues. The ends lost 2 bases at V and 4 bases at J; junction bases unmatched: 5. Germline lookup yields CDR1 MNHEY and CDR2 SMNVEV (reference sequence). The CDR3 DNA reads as TGTGCCAGCAGTTTAGGGACAGATAAGTACAATGAGCAGTTCTTC. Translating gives CASSLGTDKYNEQFF.

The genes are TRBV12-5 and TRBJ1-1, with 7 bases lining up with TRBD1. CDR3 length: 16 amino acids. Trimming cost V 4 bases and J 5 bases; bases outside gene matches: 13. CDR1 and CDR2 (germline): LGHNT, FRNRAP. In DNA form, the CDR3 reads TGTGCTAGTGGTTACGCTTTGACAGGGAGAAAGACTGAAGCTTTCTTT. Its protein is CASGYALTGRKTEAFF.

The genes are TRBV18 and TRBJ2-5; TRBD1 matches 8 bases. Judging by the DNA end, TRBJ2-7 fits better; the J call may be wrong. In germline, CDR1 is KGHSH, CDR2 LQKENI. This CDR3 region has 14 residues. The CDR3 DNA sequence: TGTGCCAGCTCACGACAGGGGACTTCCTACGAGCAGTACTTC. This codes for CASSRQGTSYEQYF.

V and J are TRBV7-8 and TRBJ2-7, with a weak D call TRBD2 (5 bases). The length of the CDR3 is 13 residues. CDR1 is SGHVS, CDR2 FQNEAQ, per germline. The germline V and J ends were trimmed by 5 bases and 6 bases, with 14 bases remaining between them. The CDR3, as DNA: TGTGCCAGCAGCGTGGGGTGGGCGGGCGAGCAGTACTTC. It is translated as CASSVGWAGEQYF.

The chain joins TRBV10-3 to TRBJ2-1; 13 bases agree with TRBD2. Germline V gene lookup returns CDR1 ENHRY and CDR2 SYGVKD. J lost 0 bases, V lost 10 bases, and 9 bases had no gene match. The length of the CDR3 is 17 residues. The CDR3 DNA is TGTGCCACGACCGGGACTAGCGGGGAGAGCTCCTACAATGAGCAGTTCTTC. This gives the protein CATTGTSGESSYNEQFF.

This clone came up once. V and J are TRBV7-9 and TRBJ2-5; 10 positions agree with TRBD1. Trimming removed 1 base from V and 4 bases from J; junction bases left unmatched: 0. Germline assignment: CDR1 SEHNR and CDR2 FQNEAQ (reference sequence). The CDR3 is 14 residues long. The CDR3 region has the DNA TGTGCCAGCAGCTTAGGGACAGGGGGAGAGACCCAGTACTTC. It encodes CASSLGTGGETQYF. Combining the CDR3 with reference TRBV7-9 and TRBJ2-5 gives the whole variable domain DTGVSQNPRHKITKRGQNVTFRCDPISEHNRLYWYRQTLGQGPEFLTYFQNEAQLEKSRLLSDRFSAERPKGSFSTLEIQRTEQGDSAMYLCASSLGTGGETQYFGPGTRLLVL.

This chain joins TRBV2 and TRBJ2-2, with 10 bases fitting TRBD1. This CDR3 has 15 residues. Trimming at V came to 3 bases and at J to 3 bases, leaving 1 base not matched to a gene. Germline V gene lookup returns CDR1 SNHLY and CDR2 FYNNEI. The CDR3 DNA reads TGTGCCAGCAGTGATGGGACAGGGGACACCGGGGAGCTGTTTTTT. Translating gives CASSDGTGDTGELFF.

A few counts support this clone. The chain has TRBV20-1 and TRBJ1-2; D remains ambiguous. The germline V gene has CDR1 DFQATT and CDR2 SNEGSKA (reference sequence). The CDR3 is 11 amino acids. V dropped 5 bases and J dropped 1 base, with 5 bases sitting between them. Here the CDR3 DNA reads TGCAGTGCTGGGCTTAACTATGGCTACACCTTC. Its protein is CSAGLNYGYTF.

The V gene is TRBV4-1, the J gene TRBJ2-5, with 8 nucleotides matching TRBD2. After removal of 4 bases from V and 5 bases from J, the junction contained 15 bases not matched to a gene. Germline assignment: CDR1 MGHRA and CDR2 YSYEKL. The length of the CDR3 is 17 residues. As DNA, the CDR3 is TGCGCCAGCAGCCGCCTAGGGCTAGCGGGCGGTGGGGAGACCCAGTACTTC. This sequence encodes CASSRLGLAGGGETQYF.

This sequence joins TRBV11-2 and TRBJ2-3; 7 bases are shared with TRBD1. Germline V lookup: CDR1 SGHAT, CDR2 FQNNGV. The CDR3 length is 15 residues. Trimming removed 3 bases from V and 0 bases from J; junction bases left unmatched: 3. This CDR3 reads CASSFDRASTDTQYF. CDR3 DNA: TGTGCCAGCAGCTTCGACAGGGCTAGCACAGATACGCAGTATTTT.

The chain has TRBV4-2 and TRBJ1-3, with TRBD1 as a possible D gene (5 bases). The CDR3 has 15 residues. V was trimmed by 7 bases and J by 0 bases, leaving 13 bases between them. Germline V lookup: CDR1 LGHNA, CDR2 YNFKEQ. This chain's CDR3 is CASTRRGDSGNTIYF. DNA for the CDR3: TGTGCCAGCACACGGAGGGGCGACTCTGGAAACACCATATATTTT.

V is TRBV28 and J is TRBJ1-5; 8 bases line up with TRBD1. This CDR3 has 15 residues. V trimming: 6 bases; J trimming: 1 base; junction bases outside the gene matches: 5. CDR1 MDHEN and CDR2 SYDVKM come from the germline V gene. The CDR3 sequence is CASSLDRGSNQPQHF. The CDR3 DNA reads TGTGCCAGCAGCCTTGACAGGGGAAGCAATCAGCCCCAGCATTTT.